The clone carrying this TCR beta chain appeared many times. This sample was included in a study of T cells in Graves' hyperthyroidism and ophthalmopathy. Trimming cost V 7 bases and J 5 bases, with 8 bases left between them. This CDR3 comprises 11 residues. Germline V lookup: CDR1 LGHDT, CDR2 YNNKEL (reference sequence). The definition of stable Graves' hyperthyroidism was no ophthalmopathy progression within 18 months. Isolation of PBMCs was performed on about 10 ml fresh peripheral blood. Amplification of TCR beta CDR3 regions used RNA as the template. During a first-round RT-PCR of the TCR CDR3, the HTBI primer set was used. MiXCR, run by TCRdb on the multiplex PCR reads, gives a single entry per CDR3 protein. The table includes about 400,000 distinct CDR3 sequences, more than 13% detected once.

This receptor was taken from a woman in her twenties or thirties with Graves' hyperthyroidism. The chain joins TRBV3-1 to TRBJ2-5, with D unresolved. What was sequenced was blood. CDR3 loop: CASKSAETQYF. The DNA of the CDR3 is TGTGCCAGCAAGTCGGCGGAGACCCAGTACTTC.